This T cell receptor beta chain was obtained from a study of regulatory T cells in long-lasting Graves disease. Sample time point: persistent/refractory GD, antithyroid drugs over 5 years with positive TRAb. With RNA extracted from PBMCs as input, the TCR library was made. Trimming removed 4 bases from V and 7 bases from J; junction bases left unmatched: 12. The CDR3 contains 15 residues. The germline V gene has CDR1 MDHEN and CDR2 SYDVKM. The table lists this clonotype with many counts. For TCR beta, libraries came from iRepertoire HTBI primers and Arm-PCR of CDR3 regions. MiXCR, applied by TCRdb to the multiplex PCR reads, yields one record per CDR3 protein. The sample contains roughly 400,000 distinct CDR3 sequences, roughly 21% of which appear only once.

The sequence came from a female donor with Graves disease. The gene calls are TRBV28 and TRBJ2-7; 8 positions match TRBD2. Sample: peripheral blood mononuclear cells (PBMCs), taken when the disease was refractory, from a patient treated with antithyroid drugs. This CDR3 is CASSSRGGAREEQYF. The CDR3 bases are TGTGCCAGCAGTTCTCGGGGGGGGGCTCGTGAAGAGCAGTACTTC.